The text below deals with one T cell receptor (beta chain). Its cognate antigen is unknown. Profiling relied on immunoSEQ multiplex PCR, and the TCRdb table lists in-frame clones only, not all of them. In the table there are 600,000 to 750,000 clones, about two thirds of which are singletons. These data originate in a study of shared clonotypes between healthy human individuals. Study observations and caveats: Incomplete sequencing of sorted subsets was indicated by rarefaction despite large depth. Memory subsets generally showed lower estimated richness than naive subsets. A few donors had 5% to 6% of their naive CD4 clonotypes in common.

V shed 2 bases and J shed 2 bases, with 17 bases lying between them. Germline V gene data show CDR1 as SGHRS and CDR2 as YFSETQ. The CDR3 length is 17 residues. Only Caucasian adults living in Nashville, Tennessee made up the donor group. V and J are TRBV5-1 and TRBJ2-4; D tentatively fits TRBD1 or TRBD2 (6 bases each). This clonotype was obtained from a young woman in good health. Sequenced input: memory CD4+ T cells sorted from blood. Subset indicated: CD45RA-negative fraction. CDR3 loop: CASSFSGARKTKNIQYF. CDR3 DNA sequence: TGCGCCAGCAGCTTTTCGGGGGCCAGAAAGACCAAAAACATTCAGTACTTC.